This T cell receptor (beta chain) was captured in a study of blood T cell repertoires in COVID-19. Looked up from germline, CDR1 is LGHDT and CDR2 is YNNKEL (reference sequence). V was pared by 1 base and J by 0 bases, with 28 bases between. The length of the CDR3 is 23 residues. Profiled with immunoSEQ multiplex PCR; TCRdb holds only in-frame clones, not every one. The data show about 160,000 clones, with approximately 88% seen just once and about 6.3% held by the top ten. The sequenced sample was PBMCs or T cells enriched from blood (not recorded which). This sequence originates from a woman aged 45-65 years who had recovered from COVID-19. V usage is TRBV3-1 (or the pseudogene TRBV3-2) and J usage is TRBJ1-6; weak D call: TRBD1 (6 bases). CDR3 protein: CASSQVATNWTDQGNSYNSPLHF. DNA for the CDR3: TGTGCCAGCAGCCAAGTTGCCACGAACTGGACGGATCAGGGGAACTCCTATAATTCACCCCTCCACTTT.